These 15 T cell receptor beta chains share one sample of origin, sequenced in a study of T cell repertoires in cytomegalovirus infection. TCRdb re-derived calls from the reads in MiXCR, one entry per CDR3 protein. The sample carries some 940,000 distinct CDR3 sequences, around 30% recorded once. Their cognate antigens are unknown. The sequencing here drew on cultured CD8+ T cells from PBMCs, taken from culture after CMV antigen stimulation. The receptors stem from a human donor in good health (CMV status not recorded). Some clones in this sample may be carry-over from other donors' samples.

This clonotype was seen more than once but under ten times. The chain's CDR3 is CASRTQGTEQYV. DNA of the CDR3: TGTGCCAGCAGAACCCAGGGAACCGAGCAGTACGTC. The chain uses TRBV6-2 or TRBV6-3 and TRBJ2-7; a possible D gene is TRBD1 (5 bases). The V end was cut by 6 bases, the J end by 6 bases, with 12 bases between. The germline gives CDR1 MNHEY, CDR2 SVGEGT. The CDR3 length is 12 residues.

The V gene is TRBV20-1, the J gene TRBJ2-7; D gene uncertain. V gave up 2 bases and J gave up 5 bases, with 13 bases separating them. The CDR3 sequence is 13 residues long. The germline gives CDR1 DFQATT, CDR2 SNEGSKA (reference sequence). CDR3: CSARSTNSNEQYF. In DNA form, the CDR3 reads TGCAGTGCTAGAAGCACAAATAGCAACGAGCAGTACTTC.

This clonotype was picked up a small number of times. The rearrangement uses TRBV4-1 and TRBJ2-1, with a tentative D call TRBD2 (6 bases). The CDR3 runs to 16 residues. From germline, CDR1 is MGHRA and CDR2 YSYEKL. V lost 2 bases to trimming and J lost 7 bases, with 18 bases between them. The CDR3: CASSQQTSPSQNEQFF. As DNA, the CDR3 is TGCGCCAGCAGCCAACAAACTAGCCCCTCGCAGAATGAGCAGTTCTTC.

The CDR3 region is CASSPDPPAWGTDTQYF. As DNA, the CDR3 is TGTGCCAGCAGTCCAGACCCACCTGCGTGGGGGACAGATACGCAGTATTTT. V and J are TRBV12-3 or TRBV12-4 and TRBJ2-3; D assignment may be TRBD1 or TRBD2 (5 bases each). V lost 5 bases and J 3 bases, leaving 21 bases between the germline ends. The CDR3 consists of 17 residues.

J is TRBJ2-2 and V is TRBV24-1; 9 bases line up with TRBD1. CDR1 and CDR2 (germline): KGHDR, SFDVKD. The ends lost 4 bases at V and 7 bases at J; junction bases unmatched: 6. CDR3 length: 15 amino acids. The DNA for the CDR3 is TGTGCCACCAGTGAGCGGACAGGGGCTTACGGGGAGCTGTTTTTT. Encoded protein: CATSERTGAYGELFF.

This clonotype was found a few times. V usage is TRBV4-1 and J usage is TRBJ2-1; D gene uncertain. CDR1 MGHRA and CDR2 YSYEKL come from the germline V gene. Trimming stripped 4 bases from V and 3 bases from J, with 13 bases between. The CDR3 spans 15 residues. CDR3 in amino acids: CASSPTVSLYNEQFF. DNA of the CDR3: TGCGCCAGCAGCCCAACTGTCAGTCTCTACAATGAGCAGTTCTTC.

The chain links TRBV27 to TRBJ2-3; D call uncertain. Germline-derived CDR1 and CDR2 are MNHEY and SMNVEV (reference sequence). The CDR3 covers 15 residues. Trimming removed 3 bases at V and 5 bases at J, with 15 bases between. The CDR3 coding sequence is TGTGCCAGCAGTTTGGCGGTAGAAAGGCTAGATACGCAGTATTTT. The encoded protein is CASSLAVERLDTQYF.

V usage is TRBV6-5 and J usage is TRBJ1-1; maybe TRBD1 (5 bases). The CDR3 runs to 13 residues. Germline lookup yields CDR1 MNHEY and CDR2 SVGAGI. V lost 0 bases, J lost 11 bases, and 13 bases lay in between. The CDR3 DNA reads TGTGCCAGCAGTTACTCAAGGCCGGGGACGGCTTTCTTT. Residues: CASSYSRPGTAFF.

J is TRBJ1-1 and V is TRBV20-1; no clear D gene. The CDR3 spans 12 residues. Germline V gives CDR1 DFQATT, CDR2 SNEGSKA (reference sequence). Trimming shortened V by 0 bases and J by 7 bases, and 9 bases separated the two germline ends. CDR3 DNA: TGCAGTGCTAGAGATGTTTACAATGAAGCTTTCTTT. As protein: CSARDVYNEAFF.

The CDR3 nucleotides are TGCGCCAGCAGCCCCTTGGAAACATCGAACACCGGGGAGCTGTTTTTT. This encodes CASSPLETSNTGELFF. The V call is TRBV5-1, the J call TRBJ2-2; no reliable D call. CDR3 length: 16 amino acids. V was trimmed by 4 bases and J by 0 bases, leaving 13 bases between them. CDR1 SGHRS and CDR2 YFSETQ come from the germline V gene.

This clonotype was counted between two and nine times. This chain connects TRBV12-3 or TRBV12-4 to TRBJ1-1, with 7 bases aligning to TRBD1. The trim removed 6 bases at V and 0 bases at J, leaving 7 bases unmatched. This CDR3 has 15 amino acids. The CDR3 loop reads CASRSPGGMNTEAFF. CDR3 nucleotides: TGTGCCAGCAGGTCCCCAGGGGGGATGAACACTGAAGCTTTCTTT.

This clonotype was counted between two and nine times. The CDR3 region has the DNA TGTGCCAGTAGTATTTCGGTCGGGGAGCTGTTTTTT. Residues: CASSISVGELFF. The chain employs TRBV19 and TRBJ2-2; no definite D call. CDR3 length equals 12 residues. The V gene lost 3 bases and the J gene lost 7 bases, with 6 bases spanning the gap. The germline CDR1 and CDR2 sequences are LNHDA and SQIVND (reference sequence).

V usage is TRBV19 and J usage is TRBJ1-1, with no clear D. The CDR3 sequence is 13 residues long. CDR1 LNHDA and CDR2 SQIVND come from the germline V gene (reference sequence). The ends were cut back, 4 bases at V and 5 bases at J, with 11 bases in the middle. The CDR3 spells CASSKGGRTEAFF. CDR3 sequence (DNA): TGTGCCAGTAGTAAGGGAGGGAGGACTGAAGCTTTCTTT.

The chain carries TRBV6-6 and TRBJ2-2; D assignment may be TRBD1 or TRBD2 (5 bases each). There are 18 residues in the CDR3. The germline gives CDR1 MNHNY, CDR2 SVGAGI (reference sequence). V was clipped by 8 bases and J by 6 bases, with 28 bases between them. The CDR3 is CASGSGSIGAGGAGELFF. The CDR3 nucleotides read TGTGCCAGCGGCTCTGGGAGTATAGGGGCCGGTGGCGCCGGGGAGCTGTTTTTT.

This clonotype was observed a handful of times. The chain couples TRBV2 to TRBJ2-1; TRBD2 is a possible D gene (6 bases). The length of the CDR3 is 15 residues. Trimming cost V 3 bases and J 1 base, with 10 bases left between them. From germline, CDR1 is SNHLY and CDR2 FYNNEI. The CDR3 nucleotides are TGTGCCAGCAGTGAGGAAGGGAGGTCCTACAATGAGCAGTTCTTC. Amino acid sequence: CASSEEGRSYNEQFF.